This entry lists 21 T cell receptor beta chains sequenced from one sample in a study of T cell clonality in common variable immunodeficiency. The study's findings and limits: In common variable immunodeficiency, TCR beta chains reportedly carried fewer deletions and N-nucleotide insertions.

The antigens for these receptors are not known. The repertoire was sequenced with immunoSEQ multiplex PCR; TCRdb's copy has only in-frame clones and lacks some. Listed for the sample are about 42,000 clones, none seen a single time. Sequenced sample: peripheral blood mononuclear cells. The source is a human donor with common variable immunodeficiency.

This clone appeared a few times. The read falls 3 residues short of the CDR3 end, and the missing part is taken from the germline J gene. V gene TRBV7-9 combines with J gene TRBJ2-5, with D possibly TRBD1 on 5 matching bases. This CDR3 contains 15 residues. Germline CDR1 reads SEHNR; CDR2 reads FQNEAQ (reference sequence). With 5 bases removed from V and 1 base from J, the gap between germline ends came to 14 bases. The sequenced CDR3 bases are TGTGCCAGCAGCGCGCCTTGGGGCGGCCAAGAGACC. Translated: CASSAPWGGQET. The complete CDR3 protein is CASSAPWGGQETQYF. Drawing the rest from reference TRBV7-9 and TRBJ2-5, the complete variable domain is DTGVSQNPRHKITKRGQNVTFRCDPISEHNRLYWYRQTLGQGPEFLTYFQNEAQLEKSRLLSDRFSAERPKGSFSTLEIQRTEQGDSAMYLCASSAPWGGQETQYFGPGTRLLVL.

This clone showed up many times. The sequenced fragment ends 3 residues before the CDR3 boundary, so the rest is inferred from the germline J gene. The V call is TRBV28, the J call TRBJ1-5, with 9 bases lining up with TRBD1. This CDR3 has 15 amino acids. CDR1 is MDHEN and CDR2 is SYDVKM in the germline V gene. V lost 3 bases, J lost 6 bases, and 6 bases stayed unmatched. The CDR3 here is CASSLVQGASQPQHF. The CDR3 DNA, read in part, is TGTGCCAGCAGTTTGGTACAGGGGGCGTCTCAGCCC.

This clone has a handful of counts. Read data end 3 residues before the CDR3 end; the end is taken from the germline J gene. V and J are TRBV30 and TRBJ1-5; the D gene is possibly TRBD1 (5 bases). Germline V gene sequence: CDR1 GTSNPN, CDR2 SVGIG (reference sequence). The CDR3 is 13 amino acids. Trimming stripped 2 bases from V and 5 bases from J, with 10 bases between. CDR3 bases read: TGTGCCTGGAGTCAGGGATCCGATCAGCCC. Encoded protein: CAWSQGSDQP. The entire CDR3 protein is CAWSQGSDQPQHF.

This clone was detected many times. The sequenced fragment ends 3 residues before the CDR3 boundary, so the rest is inferred from the germline J gene. The chain recombines TRBV10-1 with TRBJ2-1; D is possibly TRBD2 (5 bases). Trimming shortened V by 2 bases and J by 2 bases, and 13 bases separated the two germline ends. The CDR3 spans 16 residues. In germline, CDR1 is WNHNN, CDR2 SYGVQD (reference sequence). The CDR3 spells CASSEHSGAPYNEQFF. CDR3 DNA (partial): TGCGCCAGCAGTGAGCACAGCGGAGCACCCTACAATGAG.

This clone has more than one count but fewer than ten. The CDR3 end is not reached by the read, which stops 3 residues before it; the germline J gene fills it in. J is TRBJ2-7 and V is TRBV11-3; possible D gene TRBD1, 5 bases. The CDR3 has 13 amino acids. Germline CDR1 SGHNT, CDR2 YENEEA. V was trimmed by 6 bases and J by 3 bases, leaving 12 bases between them. CDR3 loop: CASSRFQGYEQYF. The covered CDR3 bases are TGTGCCAGCAGTCGGTTCCAGGGCTACGAG.

This clone occurred many times. Sequencing ends 3 residues short of the CDR3 end; the germline J gene provides the rest. This rearrangement joins TRBV20-1 to TRBJ2-1, with a weak D call TRBD1 (6 bases). The CDR3 covers 13 residues. V was cut by 1 base and J by 7 bases, with 11 bases left in between. Germline loops: CDR1 DFQATT, CDR2 SNEGSKA (reference sequence). The CDR3 sequence: CSARAGQRNEQFF. The DNA read from the CDR3 is TGCAGTGCTAGAGCGGGACAAAGGAATGAG.

Comment on this clone: The sequence runs out 3 residues before the end of the CDR3; the remainder is reconstructed from the germline J gene. The rearrangement links TRBV7-6 to TRBJ2-5; D might be TRBD2 (5 bases). V lost 5 bases, J lost 4 bases, and 8 bases lay in between. The CDR3 runs 12 residues. Germline V gene sequence: CDR1 SGHVS, CDR2 FNYEAQ. This CDR3 is CASSQLGETQYF. Incomplete CDR3 DNA: TGTGCCAGCAGCCAACTAGGAGAGACC.

This clone was found many times. CDR3 sequence: CAWSTDSYEQYF. The CDR3 DNA, read in part, is TGTGCCTGGTCGACAGATTCCTACGAG. The rearrangement joins TRBV30 to TRBJ2-7, with D perhaps matching TRBD1 (5 bases). The read gets to within 3 residues of the CDR3 end, and the germline J gene fills in the rest. The ends were cut back, 5 bases at V and 1 base at J, with 9 bases in the middle. From germline, CDR1 is GTSNPN and CDR2 SVGIG (reference sequence). This CDR3 has 12 residues.

A few counts support this clone. The CDR3 loop is CASSPQGQGLYGYTF. Incomplete CDR3 DNA: TGTGCCAGCAGCCCACAGGGACAAGGTCTCTATGGC. This chain links TRBV7-8 with TRBJ1-2; D is perhaps TRBD1 (6 bases). The DNA ends 3 residues before the CDR3 does, and the rest of the CDR3 is filled in from the germline J gene. The length of the CDR3 is 15 residues. Germline values: CDR1 SGHVS, CDR2 FQNEAQ. Deletions cut 5 bases from V and 4 bases from J, with 17 bases between.

This clone was counted ten times or more. The read stops 3 residues short of the end of the CDR3; the missing end is completed from the germline J gene. This sequence joins TRBV7-9 and TRBJ1-6; D unclear. Trimming left V 5 bases short and J 6 bases short, with 8 bases between. The CDR3 has 13 residues. Germline CDR1 reads SEHNR; CDR2 reads FQNEAQ (reference sequence). CDR3 bases read: TGTGCCAGCAGCGCTCAAGCTAATTCACCC. This encodes CASSAQANSP. The full CDR3 reads CASSAQANSPLHF. Complete variable domain (other parts from reference TRBV7-9 and TRBJ1-6): DTGVSQNPRHKITKRGQNVTFRCDPISEHNRLYWYRQTLGQGPEFLTYFQNEAQLEKSRLLSDRFSAERPKGSFSTLEIQRTEQGDSAMYLCASSAQANSPLHFGNGTRLTVT.

A few counts support this clone. The sequence runs out 3 residues before the end of the CDR3; the remainder is reconstructed from the germline J gene. The rearrangement uses TRBV5-1 and TRBJ2-7; TRBD1 matches at 9 bases. Germline lookup yields CDR1 SGHRS and CDR2 YFSETQ. V was pared by 2 bases and J by 5 bases, with 8 bases of the junction left unmatched. CDR3 size: 15 residues. CDR3 bases read: TGCGCCAGCAGCTTAACCAGGACAGGGGCAGACGAG. This encodes CASSLTRTGADE. The full-length CDR3 reads as CASSLTRTGADEQYF.

This clone was seen a handful of times. The missing CDR3 end, 3 residues past where the read stops, is filled in from the germline J gene. The chain uses TRBV7-8 and TRBJ2-7; TRBD1 aligns across 7 bases. The trim removed 1 base at V and 4 bases at J, leaving 7 bases unmatched. This CDR3 is built from 15 residues. Germline V gene sequence: CDR1 SGHVS, CDR2 FQNEAQ. Incomplete CDR3 DNA: TGTGCCAGCAGCTTAGAAGGGGGCGATGTGTACGAG. Residues: CASSLEGGDVYE. The whole CDR3 reads CASSLEGGDVYEQYF.

Notes on this clone: Read coverage stops 3 residues before the CDR3 terminus; the germline J gene supplies the remainder. The chain uses TRBV7-8 and TRBJ2-7; D is unresolved. With 5 bases removed from V and 6 bases from J, the gap between germline ends came to 11 bases. Germline loops: CDR1 SGHVS, CDR2 FQNEAQ. The CDR3 is made up of 12 amino acids. The CDR3 sequence: CASSPDIFEQYF. The sequenced part of the CDR3 DNA is TGTGCCAGCAGCCCAGACATTTTCGAG. The full variable domain, with the rest looked up from reference TRBV7-8 and TRBJ2-7, is GAGVSQSPRYKVAKRGQDVALRCDPISGHVSLFWYQQALGQGPEFLTYFQNEAQLDKSGLPSDRFFAERPEGSVSTLKIQRTQQEDSAVYLCASSPDIFEQYFGPGTRLTVT.

Of note for this clone: Read sequence stops 3 residues before the CDR3 end, and the germline J gene provides the missing end. The chain uses TRBV19 and TRBJ1-5; D is perhaps TRBD1 (5 bases). V was trimmed by 10 bases and J by 0 bases, leaving 10 bases between them. Germline V CDR1 and CDR2: LNHDA, SQIVND (reference sequence). CDR3 length equals 13 residues. The CDR3 protein is CATDRGSNQPQHF. The CDR3 DNA, read in part, is TGTGCCACCGATAGGGGTAGCAATCAGCCC.

This clone was recorded a few times. The read halts 3 residues ahead of the CDR3 end, with the missing end drawn from the germline J gene. V usage is TRBV7-6 and J usage is TRBJ1-3; D not resolved. In germline, CDR1 is SGHVS, CDR2 FNYEAQ. The CDR3 runs 15 residues. V was pared by 1 base and J by 0 bases, with 7 bases between. CDR3: CASSLDSGSGNTIYF. CDR3 DNA, as far as it was read: TGTGCCAGCAGCTTAGACAGTGGCTCTGGAAACACC.

This clone has more than one count but fewer than ten. The CDR3 is cut off 3 residues early in the read; its end comes from the germline J gene. The V call is TRBV19, the J call TRBJ2-1; TRBD2 agrees at 8 bases. The CDR3 covers 14 residues. The germline V gene encodes CDR1 LNHDA and CDR2 SQIVND (reference sequence). Trimming removed 9 bases from V and 9 bases from J; junction bases left unmatched: 13. The CDR3 loop reads CASTGGEGRAEQFF. The part of the CDR3 DNA that was read is TGTGCCAGCACCGGGGGGGAGGGCCGAGCTGAG.

Regarding this clone: The read is 3 residues too short to cover the CDR3 end, so that end is filled in from the germline J gene. V gene TRBV7-9 combines with J gene TRBJ2-7, with D tentatively TRBD1 (6 bases). The germline gives CDR1 SEHNR, CDR2 FQNEAQ (reference sequence). V was shortened by 5 bases and J by 4 bases, with 15 bases between the two germline ends. The CDR3 covers 14 residues. CDR3 amino acids: CASSRQDPGYEQYF. Incomplete CDR3 DNA: TGTGCCAGCAGCCGACAGGACCCCGGGTACGAG.

This clone came up many times. The read is 3 residues too short to cover the CDR3 end, so that end is filled in from the germline J gene. V usage is TRBV18 and J usage is TRBJ1-5; perhaps TRBD1 as D (6 bases). V gave up 2 bases and J gave up 7 bases, with 15 bases separating them. CDR1 and CDR2 from the germline V gene are KGHSH and LQKENI. The CDR3 contains 15 residues. CDR3 loop: CASSPSTGLEQPQHF. The CDR3 DNA, read in part, is TGTGCCAGCTCACCATCAACAGGGCTTGAGCAGCCC. Full variable domain (remainder filled in from reference TRBV18 and TRBJ1-5): NAGVMQNPRHLVRRRGQEARLRCSPMKGHSHVYWYRQLPEEGLKFMVYLQKENIIDESGMPKERFSAEFPKEGPSILRIQQVVRGDSAAYFCASSPSTGLEQPQHFGDGTRLSIL.

The table lists this clone with many counts. The sequenced fragment ends 3 residues before the CDR3 boundary, so the rest is inferred from the germline J gene. The identical CDR3 is also encoded by other nucleotide sequences in the sample. J is TRBJ2-2 and V is TRBV29-1; the D is unclear. V lost 6 bases and J lost 5, with 7 bases in between. Germline CDR1 is SQVTM and CDR2 is ANQGSEA. CDR3 length: 11 amino acids. The CDR3: CSVYSTGELFF. Incomplete CDR3 DNA: TGCAGCGTCTATAGTACCGGGGAG.

With regard to this clone: The CDR3 end is not reached by the read, which stops 3 residues before it; the germline J gene fills it in. The chain is built from TRBV2 and TRBJ1-2, with a possible D match to TRBD1 (6 bases). Germline V gene data show CDR1 as SNHLY and CDR2 as FYNNEI. The CDR3 is 13 residues long. The V end was cut by 4 bases, the J end by 3 bases, with 9 bases between. The CDR3: CASSGPGDYGYTF. The sequenced part of the CDR3 DNA is TGTGCCAGCAGTGGTCCAGGGGACTATGGC.

The part of the CDR3 DNA that was read is TGTGCCAGCAGCCCCCCGGGGGAGCTAGGCAATCAGCCC. It translates to CASSPPGELGNQP. In full, the CDR3 is CASSPPGELGNQPQHF. V usage is TRBV16 and J usage is TRBJ1-5, with D tentatively TRBD1 (5 bases). The missing CDR3 end, 3 residues past where the read stops, is filled in from the germline J gene. Trimming stripped 4 bases from V and 2 bases from J, with 15 bases between. The CDR3 sequence is 16 residues long. The germline V gene has CDR1 KGHSY and CDR2 FQNENV.